Sequencing of this T cell receptor (beta chain) was carried out in a study of blood T cell repertoires in COVID-19. Measured with immunoSEQ multiplex PCR; TCRdb has only the in-frame clones, and not every one. Of around 130,000 clones listed, 84% were seen once; the top ten hold 13%. This clone appeared once. The specimen was peripheral blood. The clonotype originates from a human donor in a cohort sampled during active COVID-19.

CDR3 loop: CASSVNLAGGLSNEQFF. DNA for the CDR3: TGTGCCAGCAGCGTTAATTTAGCGGGGGGGCTAAGCAATGAGCAGTTCTTC. The chain uses TRBV9 and TRBJ2-1; TRBD2 matches at 11 bases. Trimming removed 2 bases from V and 6 bases from J; junction bases left unmatched: 10. In germline, CDR1 is SGDLS, CDR2 YYNGEE. The CDR3 is 17 amino acids.